These 9 T cell receptor beta chains came from one sample sequenced in a study of blood T cell repertoires in COVID-19. This table comes from immunoSEQ multiplex PCR, and its TCRdb copy is limited to in-frame clones, with some not included. Counted here are 65,000 or so clones, roughly 87% occurring once; the ten biggest clones make up 10%. The material sequenced was peripheral blood. The source of these receptors is a human donor with acute or convalescent COVID-19. The donor label of this sample is uncertain.

J is TRBJ2-3 and V is TRBV7-6; D possibly corresponds to TRBD1 (7 bases). Trimming pared 5 bases from V and 0 bases from J, leaving 15 bases between. Per germline, CDR1 SGHVS and CDR2 FNYEAQ. The CDR3 is 16 amino acids. This chain's CDR3 is CASSRSPGGSTDTQYF. Written as DNA, the CDR3 is TGTGCCAGCAGCCGCAGCCCAGGGGGGAGCACAGATACGCAGTATTTT.

The rearrangement uses TRBV5-4 and TRBJ1-1, with D hard to call. Looked up from germline, CDR1 is SGHNT and CDR2 is YYREEE (reference sequence). The V end was cut by 4 bases, the J end by 3 bases, with 10 bases between. The CDR3 loop spans 13 amino acids. CDR3 coding DNA: TGTGCCAGCAGCAAAGAGAGGTACACTGAAGCTTTCTTT. It codes for CASSKERYTEAFF.

The chain uses TRBV9 and TRBJ2-1, with 8 nucleotides matching TRBD1. J lost 8 bases, V lost 4 bases, and 11 bases had no gene match. This CDR3 comprises 15 residues. The germline gives CDR1 SGDLS, CDR2 YYNGEE. CDR3 nucleotides: TGTGCCAGCAGCAGAAAGCGGACAGGGTGGGATGAGCAGTTCTTC. It specifies CASSRKRTGWDEQFF.

In this sample, this clone turned up a few times. The rearrangement links TRBV14 to TRBJ1-3, with D unclear. The ends were cut back, 1 base at V and 2 bases at J, with 9 bases in the middle. This CDR3 region has 15 residues. Germline V gives CDR1 SGHDN, CDR2 FVKESK. CDR3 DNA: TGTGCCAGCAGCCAAGGGGCCGGGGCTGGAAACACCATATATTTT. The encoded protein is CASSQGAGAGNTIYF.

The V gene is TRBV4-1, the J gene TRBJ2-1; D is possibly TRBD1 (6 bases). Germline V gene lookup returns CDR1 MGHRA and CDR2 YSYEKL. The CDR3 runs 13 residues. V was cut by 6 bases and J by 9 bases, with 15 bases left in between. The CDR3 nucleotides read TGCGCCAGCAGACAGGGTTCAGGGAGTGAGCAGTTCTTC. It encodes CASRQGSGSEQFF.

The V call is TRBV12-3 or TRBV12-4, the J call TRBJ2-2, with D possibly TRBD1 on 5 matching bases. The CDR3 totals 13 residues. Trimming took off 5 bases at V and 7 bases at J, with 11 bases between the two ends. The CDR3 nucleotides read TGTGCCAGCAGTACCAGGGTGTTCGGGGAGCTGTTTTTT. The encoded protein is CASSTRVFGELFF.

This clone was recorded a few times. The chain employs TRBV6-1 and TRBJ2-7; D gene uncertain. Trimming took off 2 bases at V and 0 bases at J, with 8 bases between the two ends. The CDR3 has 14 residues. Germline lookup yields CDR1 MNHNS and CDR2 SASEGT. The DNA of the CDR3 is TGTGCCAGCAGTGAAAGGCTAGTCTCCTACGAGCAGTACGTC. It yields the protein CASSERLVSYEQYV.

The chain joins TRBV7-2 to TRBJ1-1; D unclear. Trimming left V 3 bases short and J 3 bases short, with 8 bases between. The CDR3 totals 13 residues. The germline V gene encodes CDR1 SGHTA and CDR2 FQGNSA. As DNA, the CDR3 is TGTGCCAGCAGCTTCTCCGGGTACACTGAAGCTTTCTTT. This codes for CASSFSGYTEAFF.

The chain links TRBV5-6 to TRBJ2-1, with D maybe TRBD1 (6 bases). Germline V CDR1 and CDR2: SGHDT, YYEEEE. The CDR3 runs 13 residues. V was pared by 3 bases and J by 9 bases, with 13 bases between. The CDR3 sequence is CASSWNPRGEQFF. The CDR3 DNA reads TGTGCCAGCAGCTGGAATCCCAGGGGTGAGCAGTTCTTC.